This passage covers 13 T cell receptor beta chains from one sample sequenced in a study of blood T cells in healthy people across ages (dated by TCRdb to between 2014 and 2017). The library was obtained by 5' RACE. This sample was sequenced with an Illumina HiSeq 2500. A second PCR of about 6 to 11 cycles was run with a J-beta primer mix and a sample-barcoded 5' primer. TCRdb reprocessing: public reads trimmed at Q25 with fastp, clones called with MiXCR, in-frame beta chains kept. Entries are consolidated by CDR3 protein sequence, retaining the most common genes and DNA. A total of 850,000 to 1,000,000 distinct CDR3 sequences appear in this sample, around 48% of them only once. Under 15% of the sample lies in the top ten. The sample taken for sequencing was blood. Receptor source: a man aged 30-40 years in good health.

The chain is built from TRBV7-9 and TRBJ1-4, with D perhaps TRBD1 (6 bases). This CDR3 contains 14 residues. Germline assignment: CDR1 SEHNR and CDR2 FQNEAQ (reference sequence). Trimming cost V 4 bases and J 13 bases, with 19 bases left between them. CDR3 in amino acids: CASSSQGLREGLFF. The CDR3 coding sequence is TGTGCCAGCAGCTCTCAGGGGCTGCGGGAGGGACTGTTTTTT.

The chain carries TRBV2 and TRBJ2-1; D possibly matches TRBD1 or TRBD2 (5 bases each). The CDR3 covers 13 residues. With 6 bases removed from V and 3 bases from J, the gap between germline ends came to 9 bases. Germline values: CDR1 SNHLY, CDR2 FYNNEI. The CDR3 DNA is TGTGCCAGCAGCGAGGGGTACTACAATGAGCAGTTCTTC. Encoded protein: CASSEGYYNEQFF.

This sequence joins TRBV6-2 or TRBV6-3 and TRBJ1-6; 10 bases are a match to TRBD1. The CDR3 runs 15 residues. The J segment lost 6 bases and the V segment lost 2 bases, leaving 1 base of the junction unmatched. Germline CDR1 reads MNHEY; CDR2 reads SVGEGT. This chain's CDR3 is CASSYRTGGNSPLHF. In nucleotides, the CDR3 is TGTGCCAGCAGTTACCGGACAGGGGGTAATTCACCCCTCCACTTT.

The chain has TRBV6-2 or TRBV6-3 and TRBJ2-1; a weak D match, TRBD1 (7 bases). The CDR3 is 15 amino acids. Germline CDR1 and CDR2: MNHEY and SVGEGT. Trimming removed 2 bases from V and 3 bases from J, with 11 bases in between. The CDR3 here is CASSYVQGGYNEQFF. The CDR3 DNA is TGTGCCAGCAGTTACGTTCAGGGGGGCTACAATGAGCAGTTCTTC.

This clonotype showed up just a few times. CDR3 in DNA: TGCGCCAGCAGCCAAATGACAGCAAACTCCTACGAGCAGTACTTC. It is translated as CASSQMTANSYEQYF. The gene calls are TRBV4-1 and TRBJ2-7, with D maybe TRBD1 (5 bases). CDR3 length: 15 residues. V was pared by 2 bases and J by 0 bases, with 11 bases between. Per germline, CDR1 MGHRA and CDR2 YSYEKL.

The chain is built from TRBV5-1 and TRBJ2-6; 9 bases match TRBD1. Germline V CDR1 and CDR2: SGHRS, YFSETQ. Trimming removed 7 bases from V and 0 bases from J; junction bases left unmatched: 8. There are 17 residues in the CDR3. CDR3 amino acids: CASDPGQGYSGANVLTF. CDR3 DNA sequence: TGCGCCAGCGACCCGGGACAGGGATACTCTGGGGCCAACGTCCTGACTTTC.

Here the CDR3 reads CASSLSRESETQYF. CDR3 DNA sequence: TGTGCCAGCAGCTTATCGAGGGAGTCGGAGACCCAGTACTTC. The chain carries TRBV7-2 and TRBJ2-5, with a possible D match to TRBD2 (5 bases). Trimming shortened V by 2 bases and J by 5 bases, and 12 bases separated the two germline ends. The CDR3 is 14 amino acids. CDR1 and CDR2 from the germline V gene are SGHTA and FQGNSA.

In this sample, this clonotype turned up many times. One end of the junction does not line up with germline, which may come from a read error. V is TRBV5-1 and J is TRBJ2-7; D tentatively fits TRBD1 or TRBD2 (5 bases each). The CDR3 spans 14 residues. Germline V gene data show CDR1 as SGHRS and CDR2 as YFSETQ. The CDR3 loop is CASSFEGSSYEQYF. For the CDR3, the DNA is TGTGCCAGCAGTTTTGAGGGGAGCTCCTACGAGCAGTACTTC.

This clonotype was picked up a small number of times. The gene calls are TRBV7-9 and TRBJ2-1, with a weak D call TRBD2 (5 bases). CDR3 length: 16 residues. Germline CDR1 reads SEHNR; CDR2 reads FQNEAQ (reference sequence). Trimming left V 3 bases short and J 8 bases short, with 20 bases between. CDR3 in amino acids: CASSLLFGERMDEQFF. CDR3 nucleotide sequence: TGTGCCAGCAGCTTGTTATTCGGGGAAAGGATGGATGAGCAGTTCTTC.

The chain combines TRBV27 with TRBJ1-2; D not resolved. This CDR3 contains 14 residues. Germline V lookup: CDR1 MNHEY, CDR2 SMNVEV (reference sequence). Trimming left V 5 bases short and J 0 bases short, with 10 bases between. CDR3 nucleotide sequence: TGTGCCAGCAGTGTAGGATTTTCTAACTATGGCTACACCTTC. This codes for CASSVGFSNYGYTF.

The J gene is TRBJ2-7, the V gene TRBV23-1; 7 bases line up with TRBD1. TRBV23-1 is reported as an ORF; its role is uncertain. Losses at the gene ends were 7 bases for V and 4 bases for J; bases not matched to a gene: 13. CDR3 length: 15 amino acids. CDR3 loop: CASIGRFLTGYEQYF. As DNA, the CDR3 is TGCGCCAGCATAGGGCGGTTCCTGACAGGGTACGAGCAGTACTTC.

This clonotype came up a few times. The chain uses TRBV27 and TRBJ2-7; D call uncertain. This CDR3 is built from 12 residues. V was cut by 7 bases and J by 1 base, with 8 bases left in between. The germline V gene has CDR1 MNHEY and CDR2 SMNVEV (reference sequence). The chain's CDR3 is CASTSGSYEQYF. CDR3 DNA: TGTGCCAGCACTTCAGGTTCCTACGAGCAGTACTTC.

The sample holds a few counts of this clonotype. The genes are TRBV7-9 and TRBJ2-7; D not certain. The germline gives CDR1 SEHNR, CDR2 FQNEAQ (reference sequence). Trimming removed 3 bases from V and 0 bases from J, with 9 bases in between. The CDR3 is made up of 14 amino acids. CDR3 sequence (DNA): TGTGCCAGCAGCTTCGCCCGATCCTCCTACGAGCAGTACTTC. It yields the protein CASSFARSSYEQYF.